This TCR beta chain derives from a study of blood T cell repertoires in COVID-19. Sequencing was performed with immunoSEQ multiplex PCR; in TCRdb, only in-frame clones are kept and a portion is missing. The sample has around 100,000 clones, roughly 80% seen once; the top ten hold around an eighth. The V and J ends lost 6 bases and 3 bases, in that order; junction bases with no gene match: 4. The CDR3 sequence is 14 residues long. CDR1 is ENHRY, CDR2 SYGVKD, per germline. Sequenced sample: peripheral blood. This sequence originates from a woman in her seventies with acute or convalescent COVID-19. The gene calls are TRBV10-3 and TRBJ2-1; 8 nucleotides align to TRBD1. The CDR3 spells CAISQGADYNEQFF. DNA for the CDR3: TGTGCCATCAGCCAGGGGGCGGACTACAATGAGCAGTTCTTC.